There are a few counts of the clone carrying this T cell receptor (beta chain). Its antigen is unidentified. V shed 4 bases and J 8 bases; nucleotides not matched to a gene: 8. Germline loops: CDR1 SGHRS, CDR2 YFSETQ. The CDR3 sequence is 14 residues long. Study results and caveats: Tumor memory CD4+ T cell TCR gene usage was found to cluster with blood and lymph node memory CD4+ cells and with lymph node naive CD4+ cells. Greatest tumor Treg TCR overlap was with tumor naive CD4+ cells.

CD4+CD45RO+CD25- cells were isolated as memory CD4+ T cells. After constant-region reverse-primer amplification, full-length variable regions underwent semi-nested PCR with Nested Universal Primer A. TCRdb used MiXCR to reprocess the 5' RACE reads, holding one entry per CDR3 protein. The sample lists around 52,000 distinct CDR3 sequences; around 28% were seen once. Sequenced input: tumor-infiltrating memory CD4+ T cells sorted from the breast tumor. Subset noted: memory CD4+ T cells, CD4+CD45RO+CD25-. The TCR originated in a female donor with breast cancer. The chain joins TRBV5-1 to TRBJ2-1; 8 bases map to TRBD1. DNA for the CDR3: TGCGCCAGCAGCCTACTGGGACAGGCAGATGAGCAGTTCTTC. It codes for CASSLLGQADEQFF. Complete variable domain (other parts from reference TRBV5-1 and TRBJ2-1): KAGVTQTPRYLIKTRGQQVTLSCSPISGHRSVSWYQQTPGQGLQFLFEYFSETQRNKGNFPGRFSGRQFSNSRSEMNVSTLELGDSALYLCASSLLGQADEQFFGPGTRLTVL.